The following is a TCR beta chain sequence with its context. The data belong to a study of blood T cell repertoires in COVID-19. Study context: Samples came from the United States, Italy and Spain, spanning acute and convalescent COVID-19. In each case, the material was cDNA or gDNA derived from T cells, B-cell-depleted T cells, or PBMCs.

Per the study methods: From reference gene primer amplification, estimates of nucleated cell counts were derived. Clones were read by immunoSEQ multiplex PCR, and TCRdb kept only the in-frame ones, dropping some. V and J calls plus clone size are reproduced from that table; the DNA served to infer D and trimming. The top ten hold approximately 3.7% of the sample, which has around 57,000 clones, approximately 88% seen once. Germline values: CDR1 SEHNR, CDR2 FQNEAQ (reference sequence). The V end was cut by 5 bases, the J end by 11 bases, with 15 bases between. The CDR3 runs to 12 residues. This rearrangement joins TRBV7-9 to TRBJ1-1, with D hard to call. The sample comprised peripheral blood. The TCR sequence derives from a human donor in a cohort sampled during active COVID-19. CDR3 amino acids: CASSRVRGPAFF. The CDR3 DNA follows: TGTGCCAGCAGCCGGGTCCGAGGGCCGGCTTTCTTT.